A single sample is the source of the 26 T cell receptor beta chains below, sequenced in a study of cytomegalovirus exposure and HLA in healthy donors. PCR used 60 Vbeta primers and 13 Jbeta primers. TCRdb's copy holds only in-frame clones and misses some; the assay was immunoSEQ multiplex PCR. The sample is made up of about 140,000 clones, and the top ten hold 0.75% to 1% of it. Input material: PBMCs. These receptors were taken from a male donor in good health and CMV-seronegative.

The chain employs TRBV5-5 and TRBJ2-1, with TRBD2 matching over 7 bases. CDR1 SGHKS and CDR2 YYEKEE come from the germline V gene (reference sequence). V was clipped by 4 bases and J by 8 bases; unmatched bases: 9. This CDR3 contains 14 residues. CDR3 sequence: CASSPRLAHDEQFF. CDR3 nucleotides: TGTGCCAGCAGCCCCAGACTAGCACACGATGAGCAGTTCTTC.

For the CDR3, the DNA is TGTGCCAGCTCACCAACTCGCATCACGGGGGAGCTGTTTTTT. Its protein product is CASSPTRITGELFF. The V and J genes are TRBV18 and TRBJ2-2, with D unresolved. Germline V lookup: CDR1 KGHSH, CDR2 LQKENI. This CDR3 spans 14 amino acids. The V end was cut by 2 bases, the J end by 8 bases, with 12 bases between.

V is TRBV19 and J is TRBJ1-4; D uncertain. This CDR3 is built from 15 residues. CDR1 LNHDA and CDR2 SQIVND come from the germline V gene (reference sequence). The ends were cut back, 10 bases at V and 0 bases at J, with 15 bases in the middle. The CDR3 DNA follows: TGTGCCACTAGCCTGGAGCGACCAACTAATGAAAAACTGTTTTTT. Translating gives CATSLERPTNEKLFF.

The genes are TRBV5-1 and TRBJ1-1, with TRBD1 identical over 9 bases. CDR1 SGHRS and CDR2 YFSETQ come from the germline V gene. This CDR3 has 17 amino acids. V lost 0 bases, J lost 0 bases, and 6 bases stayed unmatched. The CDR3 DNA reads as TGCGCCAGCAGCTTGGGATCCGGGACAGGGTTGAACACTGAAGCTTTCTTT. It specifies CASSLGSGTGLNTEAFF.

In the case of this clone: The same CDR3 is also encoded by other DNA sequences in this sample. The chain joins TRBV4-3 to TRBJ2-7, with D possibly being TRBD2 (5 bases). The CDR3 is 14 residues long. Trimming cost V 0 bases and J 2 bases, with 8 bases left between them. CDR1 LGHNA and CDR2 YSLEER come from the germline V gene. The CDR3 sequence: CASSQDRGAYEQYF. The CDR3 DNA is TGCGCCAGCAGCCAAGATCGGGGAGCCTACGAGCAGTACTTC.

The chain joins TRBV6-1 to TRBJ1-2, with 10 positions matching TRBD1. The CDR3 totals 15 residues. After removal of 5 bases from V and 8 bases from J, the junction contained 11 bases not matched to a gene. The V gene's germline CDR1 is MNHNS and CDR2 SASEGT. In DNA form, the CDR3 reads TGTGCCAGCAGTTCCATTCAGGACAGGGGGAGCGGCTACACCTTC. Amino acids: CASSSIQDRGSGYTF.

The chain links TRBV4-2 to TRBJ1-2, with D possibly TRBD1 on 6 matching bases. Germline CDR1 and CDR2: LGHNA and YNFKEQ. CDR3 length: 17 amino acids. V lost 3 bases and J 2 bases, leaving 19 bases between the germline ends. The CDR3 sequence: CASSQGINRATNYGYTF. The CDR3 bases are TGTGCCAGCAGCCAGGGTATTAACAGGGCCACCAACTATGGCTACACCTTC.

This chain links TRBV19 with TRBJ1-5; 8 bases are shared with TRBD1. The V segment lost 9 bases and the J segment 0 bases; nucleotides outside the gene matches: 16. This CDR3 comprises 18 residues. Germline CDR1 LNHDA, CDR2 SQIVND (reference sequence). CDR3 in DNA: TGTGCCAGCACGACCCGGGACAGGACACGACTTAGCAATCAGCCCCAGCATTTT. This encodes CASTTRDRTRLSNQPQHF.

The V gene is TRBV25-1, the J gene TRBJ1-2; a weak D match, TRBD1 (6 bases). Germline-derived CDR1 and CDR2 are MGHDK and SYGVNS. The V end was cut by 4 bases, the J end by 6 bases, with 18 bases between. The CDR3 covers 15 residues. The DNA for the CDR3 is TGTGCCAGCAGTGCCCATCTCCGGGACACGGATGGCTACACCTTC. Residues: CASSAHLRDTDGYTF.

CDR3 bases: TGTGCCAGTAGTATAGGATTGCCAGCGGGAGGTCTCGAGCAGTACTTC. It specifies CASSIGLPAGGLEQYF. The chain joins TRBV19 to TRBJ2-7; 9 bases map to TRBD2. The CDR3 has 16 residues. CDR1 and CDR2 (germline): LNHDA, SQIVND (reference sequence). The ends lost 1 base at V and 6 bases at J; junction bases unmatched: 10. The variable domain in full, completed from reference TRBV19 and TRBJ2-7, reads DGGITQSPKYLFRKEGQNVTLSCEQNLNHDAMYWYRQDPGQGLRLIYYSQIVNDFQKGDIAEGYSVSREKKESFPLTVTSAQKNPTAFYLCASSIGLPAGGLEQYFGPGTRLTVT.

The chain employs TRBV19 and TRBJ2-4; 10 bases map to TRBD1. CDR3 size: 12 residues. Germline assignment: CDR1 LNHDA and CDR2 SQIVND (reference sequence). J gave up 8 bases and V 11 bases, and 6 bases lay outside the gene matches. As DNA, the CDR3 is TGTGCCCGCCTTGGGACAGGGGACATTCAGTACTTC. Amino acids: CARLGTGDIQYF.

The chain has TRBV4-2 and TRBJ2-3, with 7 bases lining up with TRBD1. CDR1 LGHNA and CDR2 YNFKEQ come from the germline V gene. CDR3 size: 16 residues. Trimming cost V 4 bases and J 3 bases; bases outside gene matches: 10. CDR3: CASSLRGTEETDTQYF. In DNA form, the CDR3 reads TGTGCCAGCAGCCTTAGAGGGACAGAGGAGACAGATACGCAGTATTTT.

This chain links TRBV19 with TRBJ1-2; tentatively, D is TRBD1 (6 bases). CDR1 and CDR2 (germline): LNHDA, SQIVND (reference sequence). The CDR3 runs 14 residues. Trimming pared 3 bases from V and 3 bases from J, leaving 11 bases between. The CDR3 DNA reads as TGTGCCAGTAGTATTGAGGACAGTTACTATGGCTACACCTTC. Amino acids: CASSIEDSYYGYTF.

The chain couples TRBV18 to TRBJ1-5; possible D gene TRBD1, 5 bases. The CDR3 totals 14 residues. Trimming removed 8 bases at V and 7 bases at J, with 18 bases between. The germline V gene has CDR1 KGHSH and CDR2 LQKENI. CDR3 sequence reads: CASRKSGESQPQHF. The CDR3 DNA sequence: TGTGCCAGCCGAAAGTCGGGGGAGTCGCAGCCCCAGCATTTT. The full variable domain, its missing parts supplied by reference TRBV18 and TRBJ1-5, is NAGVMQNPRHLVRRRGQEARLRCSPMKGHSHVYWYRQLPEEGLKFMVYLQKENIIDESGMPKERFSAEFPKEGPSILRIQQVVRGDSAAYFCASRKSGESQPQHFGDGTRLSIL.

This chain uses TRBV6-1 with TRBJ2-1; D remains ambiguous. In germline, CDR1 is MNHNS, CDR2 SASEGT. Trimming took off 7 bases at V and 7 bases at J, with 17 bases between the two ends. This CDR3 has 14 residues. The CDR3 nucleotides are TGTGCCAGCATCGGTCCGCAAACCCGGAATGAGCAGTTCTTC. Translated, it gives CASIGPQTRNEQFF.

The rearrangement uses TRBV28 and TRBJ1-2, with D uncertain. Germline V gene lookup returns CDR1 MDHEN and CDR2 SYDVKM. The CDR3 runs 14 residues. Trimming pared 8 bases from V and 0 bases from J, leaving 13 bases between. The CDR3 coding sequence is TGTGCCAGCTTCTGGACTGGGACTAACTATGGCTACACCTTC. The encoded protein is CASFWTGTNYGYTF.

The rearrangement links TRBV29-1 to TRBJ1-2; the match to TRBD1 covers 8 bases. V lost 6 bases to trimming and J lost 1 base; unmatched junction nucleotides: 4. CDR1 SQVTM and CDR2 ANQGSEA come from the germline V gene. The CDR3 spans 13 residues. This chain's CDR3 is CSVRGQDNYGYTF. The CDR3 nucleotides are TGCAGCGTGAGGGGACAGGATAACTATGGCTACACCTTC. Combining the CDR3 with reference TRBV29-1 and TRBJ1-2 gives the whole variable domain SAVISQKPSRDICQRGTSLTIQCQVDSQVTMMFWYRQQPGQSLTLIATANQGSEATYESGFVIDKFPISRPNLTFSTLTVSNMSPEDSSIYLCSVRGQDNYGYTFGSGTRLTVV.

This chain joins TRBV6-1 and TRBJ1-2, with D uncertain. Germline loops: CDR1 MNHNS, CDR2 SASEGT. The CDR3 is 12 residues long. Trimming cost V 6 bases and J 3 bases, with 8 bases left between them. In DNA form, the CDR3 reads TGTGCCAGCAGGTATCCAGACTATGGCTACACCTTC. Residues: CASRYPDYGYTF.

This chain links TRBV28 with TRBJ2-3; D unresolved. Trimming took 8 bases from V and 0 from J, leaving 9 bases between them. This CDR3 comprises 13 residues. CDR1 and CDR2 from the germline V gene are MDHEN and SYDVKM. The CDR3 is CASEETSTDTQYF. The CDR3 nucleotides are TGTGCCAGCGAAGAAACTAGCACAGATACGCAGTATTTT.

The chain combines TRBV5-4 with TRBJ2-7; TRBD1 matches at 8 bases. Germline V gene lookup returns CDR1 SGHNT and CDR2 YYREEE (reference sequence). The CDR3 is made up of 15 amino acids. Unmatched junction bases numbered 7, after V lost 4 bases and J lost 1 base. The DNA of the CDR3 is TGTGCCAGCAGCAGGCCGGGACAGGCTTCCTACGAGCAGTACTTC. This sequence encodes CASSRPGQASYEQYF.

The genes are TRBV30 and TRBJ2-1; D is ambiguous. Germline CDR1 reads GTSNPN; CDR2 reads SVGIG (reference sequence). Trimming removed 6 bases from V and 0 bases from J, with 15 bases in between. The CDR3 runs 15 residues. CDR3 nucleotides: TGTGCCTGCACGAGCCTGTACTCCTCCTACAATGAGCAGTTCTTC. Protein sequence: CACTSLYSSYNEQFF.

The V call is TRBV2, the J call TRBJ2-2, with 7 nucleotides matching TRBD1. The CDR3 contains 15 residues. Germline V CDR1 and CDR2: SNHLY, FYNNEI. The ends lost 3 bases at V and 6 bases at J; junction bases unmatched: 7. CDR3 sequence: CASSEIQGSAGELFF. The CDR3, as DNA: TGTGCCAGCAGTGAGATACAGGGGTCCGCCGGGGAGCTGTTTTTT. The whole variable domain, remainder taken from reference TRBV2 and TRBJ2-2, is EPEVTQTPSHQVTQMGQEVILRCVPISNHLYFYWYRQILGQKVEFLVSFYNNEISEKSEIFDDQFSVERPDGSNFTLKIRSTKLEDSAMYFCASSEIQGSAGELFFGEGSRLTVL.

This rearrangement joins TRBV6-1 to TRBJ2-4; D is uncertain. Per the germline V gene, CDR1 is MNHNS and CDR2 is SASEGT. The CDR3 loop spans 11 amino acids. Trimming stripped 3 bases from V and 7 bases from J, with 4 bases between. For the CDR3, the DNA is TGTGCCAGCAGTGAGCAGAACATTCAGTACTTC. It yields the protein CASSEQNIQYF.

The CDR3, as DNA: TGTGCCTGGAGTGTGTATCGAGTCTATGGCTACACCTTC. Translated, it gives CAWSVYRVYGYTF. V gene TRBV30 combines with J gene TRBJ1-2; no clear D. The V gene lost 0 bases and the J gene lost 4 bases, with 9 bases spanning the gap. The germline CDR1 and CDR2 sequences are GTSNPN and SVGIG (reference sequence). The CDR3 is made up of 13 amino acids.

The chain joins TRBV11-2 to TRBJ2-3; TRBD2 matches 8 bases. CDR1 is SGHAT, CDR2 FQNNGV, per germline. The CDR3 length is 15 residues. Trimming removed 2 bases from V and 5 bases from J; junction bases left unmatched: 6. This CDR3 is CASSLLAGLRDTQYF. CDR3 in DNA: TGTGCCAGCAGCTTACTAGCGGGTCTAAGAGATACGCAGTATTTT.

The chain combines TRBV30 with TRBJ1-2; TRBD1 might be the D (5 bases). Germline CDR1 GTSNPN, CDR2 SVGIG (reference sequence). V was shortened by 7 bases and J by 8 bases, with 14 bases between the two germline ends. The CDR3 spans 11 residues. CDR3 in amino acids: CALRGGRGYTF. DNA of the CDR3: TGTGCCTTGCGGGGGGGGAGAGGCTACACCTTC.